The 27 T cell receptor beta chains below come from one sample, sequenced in a study of control samples from healthy donors and cancer patients. The data were produced by immunoSEQ multiplex PCR, yet TCRdb's version contains in-frame clones alone and is incomplete. The sample contains about 90,000 clones, more than 85% of which appear only once. Input material: blood. Source of these receptors: a woman in her 30s in good health.

This clone came up once. The gene calls are TRBV4-1 and TRBJ1-1; maybe TRBD1 (6 bases). Germline-derived CDR1 and CDR2 are MGHRA and YSYEKL. CDR3 size: 16 residues. V dropped 3 bases and J dropped 3 bases, with 17 bases sitting between them. The CDR3 bases are TGCGCCAGCAGCCAGGAAACAGGGCTGATGGACACTGAAGCTTTCTTT. Translating it yields CASSQETGLMDTEAFF.

The chain uses TRBV14 and TRBJ2-7; 9 bases agree with TRBD1. CDR3 length: 15 amino acids. Germline V gives CDR1 SGHDN, CDR2 FVKESK. V lost 4 bases, J lost 9 bases, and 13 bases stayed unmatched. CDR3 DNA: TGTGCCAGCAGCCTTACCGGGACAGGGTCAATCGGGCAGTACTTC. Translating it yields CASSLTGTGSIGQYF.

The V and J genes are TRBV29-1 and TRBJ1-5, with no clear D. The germline V gene has CDR1 SQVTM and CDR2 ANQGSEA. This CDR3 has 13 amino acids. V lost 4 bases and J 4 bases, leaving 11 bases between the germline ends. The CDR3, as DNA: TGCAGCGTTGCCTTGGGAATAAATCAGCCCCAGCATTTT. Protein sequence: CSVALGINQPQHF.

The CDR3 DNA reads TGTGCCAGCAGCTCAGGGGGCTCGGCAGATACGCAGTATTTT. Encoded protein: CASSSGGSADTQYF. V usage is TRBV2 and J usage is TRBJ2-3; 8 nucleotides agree with TRBD1. The trim removed 6 bases at V and 4 bases at J, leaving 6 bases unmatched. This CDR3 spans 14 amino acids. CDR1 and CDR2 (germline): SNHLY, FYNNEI.

The chain uses TRBV27 and TRBJ2-1; D is undetermined. From germline, CDR1 is MNHEY and CDR2 SMNVEV (reference sequence). Between the trimmed V and J ends, which lost 3 bases and 7 bases, there was a span of 16 bases. This CDR3 is built from 15 residues. The CDR3 DNA follows: TGTGCCAGCAGTTTTCTCCCAAAGGCGACAAATGAGCAGTTCTTC. Translating gives CASSFLPKATNEQFF.

V usage is TRBV5-1 and J usage is TRBJ2-1; 11 nucleotides align to TRBD1. CDR1 is SGHRS and CDR2 is YFSETQ in the germline V gene. There are 15 residues in the CDR3. Trimming cost V 0 bases and J 8 bases; bases outside gene matches: 4. The CDR3 coding sequence is TGCGCCAGCAGCTTGGGGGACAGGGGGACATATGAGCAGTTCTTC. This encodes CASSLGDRGTYEQFF.

The chain carries TRBV10-1 and TRBJ1-1; D unclear. The germline V and J ends were trimmed by 5 bases and 1 base, with 8 bases remaining between them. This CDR3 is built from 13 residues. Germline V gene lookup returns CDR1 WNHNN and CDR2 SYGVQD (reference sequence). The CDR3 DNA reads as TGCGCCAGCAGTCCTAGACCGAACACTGAAGCTTTCTTT. It encodes CASSPRPNTEAFF.

This clone appeared once. This chain connects TRBV9 to TRBJ1-3, with D uncertain. V shed 4 bases and J shed 0 bases, with 11 bases lying between them. CDR3 length: 15 residues. Looked up from germline, CDR1 is SGDLS and CDR2 is YYNGEE. This chain's CDR3 is CASSPRADSGNTIYF. CDR3 coding DNA: TGTGCCAGCAGCCCCCGGGCGGACTCTGGAAACACCATATATTTT. Looking up the rest from reference TRBV9 and TRBJ1-3 gives the full variable domain: DSGVTQTPKHLITATGQRVTLRCSPRSGDLSVYWYQQSLDQGLQFLIQYYNGEERAKGNILERFSAQQFPDLHSELNLSSLELGDSALYFCASSPRADSGNTIYFGEGSWLTVV.

The rearrangement links TRBV9 to TRBJ1-2; D not certain. The CDR3 consists of 15 residues. In germline, CDR1 is SGDLS, CDR2 YYNGEE. V lost 4 bases and J lost 11, with 24 bases in between. The CDR3 DNA reads as TGTGCCAGCAGCATCGAGCGGGGAGCATCTTCGAAGTACACCTTC. It is translated as CASSIERGASSKYTF.

The rearrangement joins TRBV13 to TRBJ2-1; 8 bases are a match to TRBD2. The trim removed 4 bases at V and 0 bases at J, leaving 14 bases unmatched. There are 19 residues in the CDR3. Germline lookup yields CDR1 PRHDT and CDR2 FYEKMQ (reference sequence). The CDR3 sequence: CASSSLWPGLDSSYNEQFF. The CDR3 DNA is TGTGCCAGCAGCTCCCTTTGGCCGGGACTAGATAGCTCCTACAATGAGCAGTTCTTC.

The chain couples TRBV19 to TRBJ1-4; no clear D gene. Trimming pared 6 bases from V and 8 bases from J, leaving 16 bases between. The CDR3 totals 14 residues. CDR1 and CDR2 (germline): LNHDA, SQIVND (reference sequence). The DNA of the CDR3 is TGTGCCAGTAGCGCCCTGTCAGGTAGCGAAAAACTGTTTTTT. Translation gives CASSALSGSEKLFF.

This chain links TRBV3-1 (or the pseudogene TRBV3-2) with TRBJ2-2, with D maybe TRBD2 (5 bases). The length of the CDR3 is 16 residues. The germline V gene encodes CDR1 LGHDT and CDR2 YNNKEL (reference sequence). Trimming took off 4 bases at V and 9 bases at J, with 21 bases between the two ends. The CDR3 DNA follows: TGTGCCAGCAGCCTCATACCGGGGAACTCCGCCAGGGAGCTGTTTTTT. Encoded protein: CASSLIPGNSARELFF.

This rearrangement joins TRBV9 to TRBJ2-7; 12 nucleotides align to TRBD2. CDR1 SGDLS and CDR2 YYNGEE come from the germline V gene. V was pared by 0 bases and J by 4 bases, with 2 bases of the junction left unmatched. The CDR3 contains 15 residues. As DNA, the CDR3 is TGTGCCAGCAGCGTAGGGACTAGCGGGGTTTACGAGCAGTACTTC. This sequence encodes CASSVGTSGVYEQYF.

The sample holds one count of this clone. CDR3 sequence (DNA): TGTGCCAGCAGCTCTGGACAGACCTCTGGAAACACCATATATTTT. Its protein product is CASSSGQTSGNTIYF. The chain joins TRBV7-6 to TRBJ1-3; a weak D match, TRBD1 (6 bases). CDR3 size: 15 residues. Germline V CDR1 and CDR2: SGHVS, FNYEAQ. V was shortened by 4 bases and J by 0 bases, with 10 bases between the two germline ends.

This chain joins TRBV5-1 and TRBJ1-3; 11 nucleotides line up with TRBD1. Germline CDR1 is SGHRS and CDR2 is YFSETQ. The CDR3 has 15 residues. The V segment lost 4 bases and the J segment 3 bases; nucleotides outside the gene matches: 3. The CDR3 here is CASSAGTGGGNTIYF. CDR3 DNA: TGCGCCAGCAGCGCCGGGACAGGGGGTGGAAACACCATATATTTT.

This chain joins TRBV6-5 and TRBJ2-7; the match to TRBD2 covers 12 bases. The trim removed 6 bases at V and 7 bases at J, leaving 7 bases unmatched. The CDR3 consists of 14 residues. Germline values: CDR1 MNHEY, CDR2 SVGAGI. The CDR3, as DNA: TGTGCCAGCAGACGACTAGCGGGAGCTTTTGAGCAGTACTTC. The encoded protein is CASRRLAGAFEQYF.

V is TRBV7-9 and J is TRBJ2-1, with 7 bases aligning to TRBD1. After removal of 1 base from V and 3 bases from J, the junction contained 9 bases not matched to a gene. The CDR3 has 17 amino acids. Germline V gene sequence: CDR1 SEHNR, CDR2 FQNEAQ (reference sequence). CDR3 DNA: TGTGCCAGCAGCTTAGTTTCATGGGACAGCTACTACAATGAGCAGTTCTTC. Its translation is CASSLVSWDSYYNEQFF.

The gene calls are TRBV2 and TRBJ1-1, with D unresolved. The CDR3 totals 14 residues. Germline V gene data show CDR1 as SNHLY and CDR2 as FYNNEI. The V end was cut by 4 bases, the J end by 0 bases, with 9 bases between. For the CDR3, the DNA is TGTGCCAGCAGTGCCAGAAGGGTGAACACTGAAGCTTTCTTT. Translation gives CASSARRVNTEAFF.

This rearrangement joins TRBV9 to TRBJ2-5, with 7 bases identical to TRBD1. Trimming took 2 bases from V and 0 from J; bases not matched to a gene: 1. CDR1 SGDLS and CDR2 YYNGEE come from the germline V gene. The CDR3 runs to 14 residues. CDR3 coding DNA: TGTGCCAGCAGCGTGGGGACAGACCAAGAGACCCAGTACTTC. It specifies CASSVGTDQETQYF.

The V and J genes are TRBV19 and TRBJ1-1; 9 nucleotides align to TRBD1. The J segment lost 6 bases and the V segment lost 9 bases, leaving 5 bases of the junction unmatched. Per germline, CDR1 LNHDA and CDR2 SQIVND (reference sequence). CDR3 length: 12 amino acids. CDR3 protein: CARTGGYPEAFF. The CDR3, as DNA: TGTGCCAGAACAGGGGGCTACCCTGAAGCTTTCTTT. The complete variable domain, with remaining parts taken from reference TRBV19 and TRBJ1-1, reads DGGITQSPKYLFRKEGQNVTLSCEQNLNHDAMYWYRQDPGQGLRLIYYSQIVNDFQKGDIAEGYSVSREKKESFPLTVTSAQKNPTAFYLCARTGGYPEAFFGQGTRLTVV.

The rearrangement uses TRBV2 and TRBJ2-1; 11 positions agree with TRBD2. The ends lost 2 bases at V and 7 bases at J; junction bases unmatched: 7. Germline V gives CDR1 SNHLY, CDR2 FYNNEI. The CDR3 contains 16 residues. The CDR3 protein is CASSEFRLAGGNEQFF. The CDR3 DNA is TGTGCCAGCAGTGAATTTCGGCTAGCGGGAGGTAATGAGCAGTTCTTC.

V usage is TRBV28 and J usage is TRBJ2-7; TRBD1 or TRBD2 may be the D gene (5 bases each). V lost 8 bases and J lost 6, with 14 bases in between. CDR3 length equals 12 residues. Germline CDR1 reads MDHEN; CDR2 reads SYDVKM. CDR3 sequence reads: CASRVGVSEQYF. As DNA, the CDR3 is TGTGCCAGCCGGGTGGGGGTAAGCGAGCAGTACTTC. Using reference TRBV28 and TRBJ2-7 for the parts outside the CDR3, the full variable domain is DVKVTQSSRYLVKRTGEKVFLECVQDMDHENMFWYRQDPGLGLRLIYFSYDVKMKEKGDIPEGYSVSREKKERFSLILESASTNQTSMYLCASRVGVSEQYFGPGTRLTVT.

This clone has a single count. The chain links TRBV6-6 to TRBJ2-2, with a possible D match to TRBD1 (5 bases). This CDR3 spans 15 amino acids. Trimming removed 0 bases at V and 4 bases at J, with 9 bases between. The germline gives CDR1 MNHNY, CDR2 SVGAGI (reference sequence). The chain's CDR3 is CASSYSQGSTGELFF. The CDR3 region has the DNA TGTGCCAGCAGTTACTCGCAGGGTAGCACCGGGGAGCTGTTTTTT.

The rearrangement uses TRBV29-1 and TRBJ2-7; 14 nucleotides line up with TRBD2. The junction had 7 bases not matched to a gene; V was cut back by 6 bases and J by 6 bases. The CDR3 is 14 amino acids. Germline V gives CDR1 SQVTM, CDR2 ANQGSEA. The CDR3 region is CSVAGLAGGSEQYF. The CDR3 DNA reads TGCAGCGTCGCAGGACTAGCGGGAGGTAGCGAGCAGTACTTC.

The chain couples TRBV7-9 to TRBJ2-1; D not certain. The CDR3 totals 15 residues. The germline CDR1 and CDR2 sequences are SEHNR and FQNEAQ (reference sequence). Trimming stripped 5 bases from V and 0 bases from J, with 11 bases between. The CDR3 loop reads CASSPTVGSYNEQFF. The CDR3 DNA follows: TGTGCCAGCAGCCCTACAGTAGGCTCCTACAATGAGCAGTTCTTC.

V and J are TRBV27 and TRBJ2-7, with 7 bases that match TRBD2. V gave up 5 bases and J gave up 6 bases; unmatched junction bases: 10. The V gene's germline CDR1 is MNHEY and CDR2 SMNVEV (reference sequence). This CDR3 region has 14 residues. CDR3 bases: TGTGCCAGCAGTCAAGGGACTACCCCTCGCGAGCAGTACTTC. This sequence encodes CASSQGTTPREQYF.

The rearrangement joins TRBV7-8 to TRBJ1-1; D remains ambiguous. Trimming shortened V by 1 base and J by 7 bases, and 10 bases separated the two germline ends. The CDR3 consists of 13 residues. Per germline, CDR1 SGHVS and CDR2 FQNEAQ. DNA of the CDR3: TGTGCCAGCAGCTTAGTTGGGCGGATTGAAGCTTTCTTT. Protein product: CASSLVGRIEAFF.